The T cell receptor (beta chain) under discussion was sequenced for a study of metastatic and nonmetastatic thyroid tumors. Until they underwent thyroid surgery, no patient had received any treatment. At least ten counts were recorded for this clone. The antigen is undetermined. General observations from the study: TCR beta diversity was reportedly significantly higher in malignant thyroid tumors than benign nodules, in blood and tumor.

In the study's own analysis: A classifier for distant metastasis in papillary thyroid cancer was constructed using CDR3 differences observed across clinicopathological groups. TCRdb re-analyzed the PCR reads using MiXCR. The V and J calls here are based on TCRdb, not the publication. In the table there are roughly 14,000 clones, roughly 30% of which are singletons. Germline V gene data show CDR1 as MNHNS and CDR2 as SASEGT. The CDR3 totals 14 residues. V shed 11 bases and J 7 bases; nucleotides not matched to a gene: 13. The chain links TRBV6-1 to TRBJ2-1; TRBD1 matches at 8 bases. Source material: tumor tissue. The sequence came from a female donor with papillary thyroid cancer or a benign thyroid nodule (not recorded which). Some clones in this sample may be carry-over from other donors' samples. CDR3 loop: CAGNDRGSRNEQFF. The CDR3 nucleotides are TGTGCCGGCAACGACAGGGGCTCGAGGAATGAGCAGTTCTTC.